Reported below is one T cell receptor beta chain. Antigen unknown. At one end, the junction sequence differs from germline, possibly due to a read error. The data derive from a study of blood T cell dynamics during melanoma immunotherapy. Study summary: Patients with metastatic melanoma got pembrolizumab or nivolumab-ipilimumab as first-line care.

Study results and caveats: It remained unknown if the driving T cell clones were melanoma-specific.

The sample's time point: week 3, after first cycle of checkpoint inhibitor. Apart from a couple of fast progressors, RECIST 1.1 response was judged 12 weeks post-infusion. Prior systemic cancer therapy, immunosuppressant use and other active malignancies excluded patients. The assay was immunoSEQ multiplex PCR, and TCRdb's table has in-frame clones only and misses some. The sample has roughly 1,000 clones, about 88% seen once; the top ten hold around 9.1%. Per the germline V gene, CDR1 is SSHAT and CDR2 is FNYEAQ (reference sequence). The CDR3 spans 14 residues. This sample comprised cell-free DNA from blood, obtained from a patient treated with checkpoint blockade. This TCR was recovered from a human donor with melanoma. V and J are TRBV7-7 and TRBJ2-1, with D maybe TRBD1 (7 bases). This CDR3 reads CASSPGGTHNEQFF. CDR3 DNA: TGTGCTAGCAGCCCAGGGGGGACTCACAATGAGCAGTTCTTC.